The rows below give T cell receptor beta chains drawn from one sample of a study of T cells in Graves' hyperthyroidism and ophthalmopathy. Each CDR3 protein gets one entry after TCRdb re-called the multiplex PCR reads with MiXCR. The sample has under 450,000 distinct CDR3 sequences; approximately 14% are singletons. The material sequenced was blood. The receptors here all came from a young woman with Graves' hyperthyroidism. CDR3s include the opening cysteine and the closing phenylalanine or tryptophan. The order of the fields is clone size, J gene, D gene, V gene, CDR3 DNA, CDR3 protein. A D gene is named only where the DNA matches it firmly. Rows give clone size only sometimes, using once, few, many, or a class for an expanded clone.

size: NA
J: TRBJ1-5
D: TRBD1
V: TRBV24-1
DNA: TGTGCCACCGGACCTCCGGGACAGGGGGATCAGCCCCAGCATTTT
CDR3: CATGPPGQGDQPQHF

size: NA
J: TRBJ2-2
D: NA
V: TRBV10-1
DNA: TGCGCCAGCAGTGGACAGACCGCGGGGGCCACCGGGGAGCTGTTTTTT
CDR3: CASSGQTAGATGELFF

size: NA
J: TRBJ2-7
D: NA
V: TRBV5-1
DNA: TGCGCCAGCACCAACCGACTACAGGGTGGCTACGAGCAGTACTTC
CDR3: CASTNRLQGGYEQYF

size: many
J: TRBJ1-6
D: NA
V: TRBV28
DNA: TGTGCCAGCAGTTTATGGGGATTAGTTTCACCCCTCCACTTT
CDR3: CASSLWGLVSPLHF

size: few
J: TRBJ2-2
D: NA
V: TRBV20-1
DNA: TGCAGTGCTAGGTTTCGGGCGCAAAGTACCGGGGAGCTGTTTTTT
CDR3: CSARFRAQSTGELFF

size: many
J: TRBJ2-5
D: NA
V: TRBV7-9
DNA: TGTGCCAGCAGCTTAGGGGGACTGTTCGGGGAGACCCAGTACTTC
CDR3: CASSLGGLFGETQYF

size: NA
J: TRBJ1-4
D: NA
V: TRBV6-1
DNA: TGTGCCAGCAGTCCTCCCACCGGGAGAGCAACTAATGAAAAACTGTTTTTT
CDR3: CASSPPTGRATNEKLFF

size: once
J: TRBJ2-7
D: TRBD1
V: TRBV28
DNA: TGTGCCAGCAGCTACTCGGGACAGGGGTTCCACGAGCAGTACTTC
CDR3: CASSYSGQGFHEQYF

size: few
J: TRBJ2-1
D: NA
V: TRBV2
DNA: TGTGCCAGCAGTGAATTGAGGGGCCTGGCGAATGAGCAGTTCTTC
CDR3: CASSELRGLANEQFF

size: many
J: TRBJ1-4
D: TRBD1
V: TRBV11-2
DNA: TGTGCCAGCAGCCGGGTGGACAGGGCTCAAGAAAAACTGTTTTTT
CDR3: CASSRVDRAQEKLFF

size: many
J: TRBJ2-3
D: NA
V: TRBV7-8
DNA: TGTGCCAGCAGCACCAGGGGAGATACGCAGTATTTT
CDR3: CASSTRGDTQYF